This entry features one T cell receptor (beta chain) sequence. This sample is drawn from a study of blood T cell repertoires in COVID-19. Whole-study context: Samples taken during acute and convalescent COVID-19 were collected in the United States, Italy and Spain. PBMCs, B-cell-depleted T cells, or T cells provided the cDNA or gDNA that made up the material.

Under the authors' procedure: It was from reference gene primer amplification that nucleated cell counts were estimated. The table came from immunoSEQ multiplex PCR; TCRdb's copy has only in-frame clones and leaves some out. Clone size and the V and J calls come from that table; the DNA yielded D and trimming. Among about 93,000 clones listed, approximately 80% were seen once. Germline V gene data show CDR1 as SGHTA and CDR2 as FQGTGA. Trimming stripped 4 bases from V and 0 bases from J, with 21 bases between. The CDR3 runs 19 residues. This sequence originates from a human donor in a cohort sampled during active COVID-19. The gene calls are TRBV7-3 and TRBJ1-4; D is undetermined. Source material: peripheral blood. The CDR3 is CASSSPSRTVVATNEKLFF. The DNA of the CDR3 is TGTGCCAGCAGCTCCCCTTCTCGGACTGTAGTTGCAACTAATGAAAAACTGTTTTTT.